This T cell receptor beta chain is drawn from a study of T cell responses to AZD1222 COVID-19 vaccine. On the study more broadly: Pooling of second doses given at about 4 or about 12 weeks was done. Study-level points and caveats: The repertoires were collected only after the peak T cell response. Seropositive status at baseline applied to only a handful of AZD1222 recipients. A mostly white British donor set with more females was recruited, and clonal diversity was possibly underestimated.

Only in-frame clones appear in the TCRdb table, and some are missing; sequencing was by immunoSEQ multiplex PCR. Among 90,000 to 150,000 clones, approximately 89% were seen once, and the ten largest hold under 5.5%. A word on this clone: Antigen: not known.

V was pared by 0 bases and J by 7 bases, with 10 bases between. This CDR3 is 14 amino acids long. CDR1 is SGHRS and CDR2 is YFSETQ in the germline V gene. The clonotype was recovered from an adult in good health. The J gene is TRBJ2-2, the V gene TRBV5-1; no reliable D call. The material sequenced was peripheral blood, taken on day 0 of AZD1222 vaccination. The CDR3 bases are TGCGCCAGCAGCTTGGAGGGCTGGGGCGGGGAGCTGTTTTTT. Residues: CASSLEGWGGELFF.